This T cell receptor (beta chain) was captured by sequencing in a study of T-cell reconstitution after alpha-beta-depleted transplantation in children. A library of TCRbeta sequences, prepared with unique molecular identifiers, was generated. TCRdb itself ran the PCR reads through MiXCR, one entry per CDR3 protein. Of about 98,000 distinct CDR3 sequences in the sample, less than 25% were seen once. The CDR3 length is 14 residues. Germline-derived CDR1 and CDR2 are PRHDT and FYEKMQ (reference sequence). V lost 6 bases and J lost 4, with 15 bases in between. The TCR was taken from a boy between 2 and 10 years old with acute lymphoblastic leukemia, due to receive a stem cell transplant. Sequencing was performed on PBMCs, taken before TCRalphabeta/CD19-depleted stem cell transplant. The chain links TRBV13 to TRBJ1-1; no definite D call. CDR3 coding DNA: TGTGCCAGCAGTCTCCTGGGCAGGAGCACTGAAGCTTTCTTT. It yields the protein CASSLLGRSTEAFF.